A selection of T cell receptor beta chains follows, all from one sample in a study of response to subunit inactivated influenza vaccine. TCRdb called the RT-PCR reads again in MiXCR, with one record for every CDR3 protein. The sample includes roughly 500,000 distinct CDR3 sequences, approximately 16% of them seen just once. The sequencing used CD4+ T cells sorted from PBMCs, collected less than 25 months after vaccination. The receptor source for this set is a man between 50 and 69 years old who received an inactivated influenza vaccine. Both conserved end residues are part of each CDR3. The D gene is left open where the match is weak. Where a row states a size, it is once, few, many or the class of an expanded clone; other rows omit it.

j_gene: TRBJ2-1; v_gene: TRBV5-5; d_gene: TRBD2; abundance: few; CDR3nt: TGTGCCAGCAGCTTGGCCCCCGGCGGGAGTTGGAATGAGCAGTTCTTC; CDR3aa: CASSLAPGGSWNEQFF
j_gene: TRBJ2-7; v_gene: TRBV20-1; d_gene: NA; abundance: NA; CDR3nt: TGCAGTGCTAGAGATTGGGCGTCGAGAGGCGAGCAGTACTTC; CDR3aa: CSARDWASRGEQYF
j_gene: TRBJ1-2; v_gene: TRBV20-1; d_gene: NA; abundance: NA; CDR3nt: TGCAGTGCTAGAGTCAGGGCTTTTAACTATGGCTACACCTTC; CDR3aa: CSARVRAFNYGYTF
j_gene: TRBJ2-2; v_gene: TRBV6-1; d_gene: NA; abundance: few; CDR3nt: TGTGCCAGCAGCGAATTTAACACCGGGGAGCTGTTTTTT; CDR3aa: CASSEFNTGELFF
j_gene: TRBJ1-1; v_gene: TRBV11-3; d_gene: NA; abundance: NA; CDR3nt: TGTGCCAGCAGCTTAGAACGGCCGAACACTGAAGCTTTCTTT; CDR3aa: CASSLERPNTEAFF
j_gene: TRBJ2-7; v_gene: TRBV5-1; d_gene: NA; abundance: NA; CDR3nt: TGCGCCAGCAGCTTGGTGAACGGGGTAGACTACGAGCAGTACTTC; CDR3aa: CASSLVNGVDYEQYF
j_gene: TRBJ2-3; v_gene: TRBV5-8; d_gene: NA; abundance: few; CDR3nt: TGTGCCAGCCGTTACATGGGCACAGATACGCAGTATTTT; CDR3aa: CASRYMGTDTQYF
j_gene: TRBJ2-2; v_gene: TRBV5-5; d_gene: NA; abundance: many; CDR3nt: TGTGCCAGCCACAGGAGGTCCTCCACCGGGGAGCTGTTTTTT; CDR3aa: CASHRRSSTGELFF
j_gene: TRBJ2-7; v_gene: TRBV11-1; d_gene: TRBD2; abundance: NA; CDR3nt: TGTGCCAGCACCCGGGACTATAGCTACGAGCAGTACTTC; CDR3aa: CASTRDYSYEQYF
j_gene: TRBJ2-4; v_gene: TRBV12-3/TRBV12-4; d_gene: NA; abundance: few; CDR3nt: TGTGCCAGCAGTCTCAAAGGGGGACCAAGATACTTC; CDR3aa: CASSLKGGPRYF
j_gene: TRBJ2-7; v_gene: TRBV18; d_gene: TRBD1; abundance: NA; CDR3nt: TGTGCCAGCTCACTAGAGACAGGGACGTCCTACGAGCAGTACTTC; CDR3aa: CASSLETGTSYEQYF
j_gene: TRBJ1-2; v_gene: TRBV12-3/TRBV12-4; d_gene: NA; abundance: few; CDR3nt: TGTGCCAGCACCGCTGGGGGGTACTATGGCTACACCTTC; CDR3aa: CASTAGGYYGYTF
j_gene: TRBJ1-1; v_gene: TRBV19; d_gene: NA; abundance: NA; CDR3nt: TGTGCCAGTAGTGGGGCGCGGGGGTACGGCACTGAAGCTTTCTTT; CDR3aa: CASSGARGYGTEAFF
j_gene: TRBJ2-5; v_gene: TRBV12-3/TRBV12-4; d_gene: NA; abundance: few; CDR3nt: TGTGCCAGCAGTCAAGGGCGGAGTCTTCTGACCCAGTACTTC; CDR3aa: CASSQGRSLLTQYF
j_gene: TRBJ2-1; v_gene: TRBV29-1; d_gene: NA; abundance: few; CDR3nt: TGCAGGGGCGGATATTCAGCCAATGAGCAGTTCTTC; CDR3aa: CRGGYSANEQFF
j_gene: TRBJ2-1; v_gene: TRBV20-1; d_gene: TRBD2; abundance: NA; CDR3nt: TGCAGTGCGGACGGGGCTAGCGGGATACTCCCCTACAATGAGCAGTTCTTC; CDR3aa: CSADGASGILPYNEQFF
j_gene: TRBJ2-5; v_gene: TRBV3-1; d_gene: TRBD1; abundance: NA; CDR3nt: TGTGCCTGCAGCCACACGGAGGGACAGGGAGAGACCCAGTACTTC; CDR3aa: CACSHTEGQGETQYF
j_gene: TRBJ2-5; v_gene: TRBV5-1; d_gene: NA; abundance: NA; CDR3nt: TGCGCCAGCAGCTTGCATTACCAAGAGACCCAGTACTTC; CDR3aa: CASSLHYQETQYF
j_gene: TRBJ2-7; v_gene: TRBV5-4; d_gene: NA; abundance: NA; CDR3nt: TGTGCCAGCAGCTTGGAAGGGAGAAATAACGAGCAGTACTTC; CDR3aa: CASSLEGRNNEQYF
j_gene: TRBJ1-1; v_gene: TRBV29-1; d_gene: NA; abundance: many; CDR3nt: TGCAGCGTTGTAAGGGGTACGAACACTGAAGCTTTCTTT; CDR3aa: CSVVRGTNTEAFF
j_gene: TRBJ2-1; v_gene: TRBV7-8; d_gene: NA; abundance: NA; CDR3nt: TGTGCCAGCAGCTTAGTAGGGGGAACCTCCTACAATGAGCAGTTCTTC; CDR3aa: CASSLVGGTSYNEQFF
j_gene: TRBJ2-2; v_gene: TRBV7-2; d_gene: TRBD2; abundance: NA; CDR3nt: TGTGCCAGCAGCTCTACCGGGGGGGCCGTCACCGGGGAGCTGTTTTTT; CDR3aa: CASSSTGGAVTGELFF
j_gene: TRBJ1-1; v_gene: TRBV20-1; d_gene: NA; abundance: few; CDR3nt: TGCAGTGCTAGTTGGTGGGGTGACACTGAAGCTTTCTTT; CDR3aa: CSASWWGDTEAFF
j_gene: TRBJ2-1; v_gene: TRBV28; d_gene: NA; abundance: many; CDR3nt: TGTGCCAGCAGTTCACCAGGGCCCGCCGTGGATGAGCAGTTCTTC; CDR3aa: CASSSPGPAVDEQFF
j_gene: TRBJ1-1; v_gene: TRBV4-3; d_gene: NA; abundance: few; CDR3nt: TGCGCCAGCAGCCAAGATGCAGGGGTGAACACTGAAGCTTTCTTT; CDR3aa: CASSQDAGVNTEAFF
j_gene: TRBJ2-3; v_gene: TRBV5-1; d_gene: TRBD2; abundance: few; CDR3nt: TGCGCCAGCAGCCCGGGGCATAGCGGGGTTTTAGATACGCAGTATTTT; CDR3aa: CASSPGHSGVLDTQYF
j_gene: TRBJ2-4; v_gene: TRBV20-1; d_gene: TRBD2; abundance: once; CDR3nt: TGCAGTGCACCAACCGGGACTAGCGGGACCATTCAGTACTTC; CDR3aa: CSAPTGTSGTIQYF
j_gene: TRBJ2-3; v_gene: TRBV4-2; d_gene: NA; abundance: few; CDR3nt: TGTGCCAGCAGCATCCTTAGCGGTAGCACAGATACGCAGTATTTT; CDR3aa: CASSILSGSTDTQYF
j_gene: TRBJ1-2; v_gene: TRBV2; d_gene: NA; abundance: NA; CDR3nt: TGTGCCAGCAGTGCCTTACAGGGATCCTATGGCTACACCTTC; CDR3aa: CASSALQGSYGYTF
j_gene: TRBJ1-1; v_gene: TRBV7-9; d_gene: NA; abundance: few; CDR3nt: TGTGCCAGCAGCTTAGGGGGGACTGGATTTGAAGCTTTCTTT; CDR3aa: CASSLGGTGFEAFF
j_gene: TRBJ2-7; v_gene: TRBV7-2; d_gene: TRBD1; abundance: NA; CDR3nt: TGTGCCAGCAGCGTCGACAGGGCCCACGAGCAGTACTTC; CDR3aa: CASSVDRAHEQYF
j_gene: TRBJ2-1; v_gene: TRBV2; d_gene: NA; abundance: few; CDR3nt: TGTGCCAGCAGTGAAGATCGGAAGTACAAGCAGTTCTTC; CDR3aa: CASSEDRKYKQFF
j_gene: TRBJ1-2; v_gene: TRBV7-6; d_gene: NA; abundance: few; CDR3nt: TGTGCCAGCAGCCCTATAGACATAGCTAACTATGGCTACACCTTC; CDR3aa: CASSPIDIANYGYTF
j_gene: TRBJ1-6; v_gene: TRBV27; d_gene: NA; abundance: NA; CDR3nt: TGTGCCAGCAGTTTACTTGGGAGGGATAATTCACCCCTCCACTTT; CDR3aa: CASSLLGRDNSPLHF
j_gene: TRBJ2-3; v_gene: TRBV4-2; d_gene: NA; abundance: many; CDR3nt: TGTGCCAGCAGCCAACAAGGGACTAGCACAGATACGCAGTATTTT; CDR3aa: CASSQQGTSTDTQYF
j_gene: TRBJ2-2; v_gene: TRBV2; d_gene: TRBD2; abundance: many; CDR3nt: TGTGCCAGGAGGGGACTAGCGAACACCGGGGAGCTGTTTTTT; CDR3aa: CARRGLANTGELFF
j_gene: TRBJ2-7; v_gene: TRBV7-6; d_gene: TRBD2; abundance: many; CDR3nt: TGTGCCAGCAGCTTTAGGACTAGCGGGGGCCCTCTGATCGAGCAGTACTTC; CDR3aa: CASSFRTSGGPLIEQYF
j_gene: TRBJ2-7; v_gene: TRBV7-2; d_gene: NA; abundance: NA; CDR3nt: TGTGCCAGCAGCGATGTTGTCAGTTCCTACGAGCAGTACTTC; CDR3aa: CASSDVVSSYEQYF
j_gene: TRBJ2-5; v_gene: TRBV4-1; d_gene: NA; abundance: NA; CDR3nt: TGCGCCAGCAGTCCAGGCCCAGCGTCGCGGGAGACCCAGTACTTC; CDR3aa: CASSPGPASRETQYF
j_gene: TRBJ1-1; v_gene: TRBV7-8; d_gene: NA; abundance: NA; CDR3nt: TGTGCCAGCAGCTTAGCTTTCGTTGGAGTCAGCACTGAAGCTTTCTTT; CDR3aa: CASSLAFVGVSTEAFF
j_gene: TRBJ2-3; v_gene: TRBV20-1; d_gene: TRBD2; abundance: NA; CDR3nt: TGCAGTGCTAGAGAGGTTAGCGGGGGTAGCACAGATACGCAGTATTTT; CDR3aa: CSAREVSGGSTDTQYF
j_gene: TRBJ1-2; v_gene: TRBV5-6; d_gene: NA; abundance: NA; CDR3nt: TGTGCCAGCAGCTTCGGGACGGGGGCAATTTCCTATGGCTACACCTTC; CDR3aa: CASSFGTGAISYGYTF
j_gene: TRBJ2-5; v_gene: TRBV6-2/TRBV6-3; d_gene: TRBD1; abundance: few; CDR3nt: TGTGCCAGCAGTTACGGGGGACAGCCAGAGACCCAGTACTTC; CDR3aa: CASSYGGQPETQYF
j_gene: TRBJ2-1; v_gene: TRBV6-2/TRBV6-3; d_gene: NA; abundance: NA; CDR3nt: TGTGCCAGCAGTTACTCGGATCGGGCTACGGCCAATGAGCAGTTCTTC; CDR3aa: CASSYSDRATANEQFF
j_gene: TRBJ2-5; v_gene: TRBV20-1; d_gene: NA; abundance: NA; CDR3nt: TGCAGTGCTGACCCGACTAGTAAGGAGACCCAGTACTTC; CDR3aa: CSADPTSKETQYF
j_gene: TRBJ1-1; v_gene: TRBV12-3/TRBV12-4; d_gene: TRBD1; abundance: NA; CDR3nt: TGTGCCAGCAGTTTATTGAGGGGGCGGAACACTGAAGCTTTCTTT; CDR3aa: CASSLLRGRNTEAFF
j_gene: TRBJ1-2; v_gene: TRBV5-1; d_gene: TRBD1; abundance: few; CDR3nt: TGCGCCAGCAGCCTCGACTCGACAGGGAGAAGTGGCTACACCTTC; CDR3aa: CASSLDSTGRSGYTF
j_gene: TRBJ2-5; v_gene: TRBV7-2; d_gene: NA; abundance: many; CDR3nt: TGTGCCAGCAGCTGGGTGGGACCCTCGCAAGAGACCCAGTACTTC; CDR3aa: CASSWVGPSQETQYF
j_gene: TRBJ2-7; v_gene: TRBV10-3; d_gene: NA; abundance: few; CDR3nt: TGTGCCATCAGTGAGTCCCACCCATCCTACGAGCAGTACTTC; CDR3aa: CAISESHPSYEQYF
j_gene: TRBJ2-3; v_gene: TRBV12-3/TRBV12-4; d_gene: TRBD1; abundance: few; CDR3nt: TGTGCCAGCAGTCGTGATCCAAGGAGGACAGGGCTAGACACAGATACGCAGTATTTT; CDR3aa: CASSRDPRRTGLDTDTQYF
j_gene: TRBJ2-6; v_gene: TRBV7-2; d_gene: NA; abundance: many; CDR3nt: TGTGCCAGCAGCAGGCAGACAGGCCCGGGATCTGGGGCCAACGTCCTGACTTTC; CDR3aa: CASSRQTGPGSGANVLTF
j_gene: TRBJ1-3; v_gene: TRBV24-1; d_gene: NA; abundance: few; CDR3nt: TGTGCCACCAGTGATTCCAGGGTTTCTGGAAACACCATATATTTT; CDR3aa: CATSDSRVSGNTIYF
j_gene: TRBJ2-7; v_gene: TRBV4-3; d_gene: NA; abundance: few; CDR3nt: TGCGCCAGCAGCCTCCATTTCCAGGGGAAAAAGGGGGACTACGAGCAGTACTTC; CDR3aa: CASSLHFQGKKGDYEQYF
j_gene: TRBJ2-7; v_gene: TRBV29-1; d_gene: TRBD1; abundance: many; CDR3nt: TGCAGCGTTGCGTCGTTGGGACAGGGAAAGCAGTACTTC; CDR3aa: CSVASLGQGKQYF
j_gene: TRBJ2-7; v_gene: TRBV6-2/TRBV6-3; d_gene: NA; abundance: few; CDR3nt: TGTGCCAGCAGCTCCGGGCAGGGGCGCTCCTACGAGCAGTACTTC; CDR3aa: CASSSGQGRSYEQYF
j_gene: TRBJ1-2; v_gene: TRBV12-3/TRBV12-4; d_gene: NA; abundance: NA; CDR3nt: TGTGCCAGCAGTTTAGCTCATCGGCAGTCGAATGGCTACACCTTC; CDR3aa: CASSLAHRQSNGYTF
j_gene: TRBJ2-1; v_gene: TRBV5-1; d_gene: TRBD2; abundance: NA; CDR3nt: TGCGCCAGCAGCGCCGCGGGAGGGCCAAGAAATGAGCAGTTCTTC; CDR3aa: CASSAAGGPRNEQFF
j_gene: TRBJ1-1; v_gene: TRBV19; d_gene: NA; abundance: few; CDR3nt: TGTGCCAGTAGTATGAAGACGGGGGCTGGGTGGACTGAAGCTTTCTTT; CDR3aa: CASSMKTGAGWTEAFF
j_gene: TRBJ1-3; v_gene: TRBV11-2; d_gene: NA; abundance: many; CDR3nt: TGTGCCAGCAGACTAGGGGGTGCTGGAAACACCATATATTTT; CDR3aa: CASRLGGAGNTIYF